A single sample gave rise to the 25 T cell receptor beta chains below, sequenced in a study of T cells after yellow fever vaccination. One entry per CDR3 protein, called by TCRdb with MiXCR from the 5' RACE reads. The top ten clones hold about 13% of a sample with 450,000 to 550,000 distinct CDR3 sequences, about 19% of them seen once. This material consisted of PBMCs, taken 15 days after the yellow fever booster vaccination. The source of these receptors is a man younger than 40 who received the YFV17D yellow fever vaccine.

This chain uses TRBV28 with TRBJ1-4; no clear D gene. Germline V gene sequence: CDR1 MDHEN, CDR2 SYDVKM. The CDR3 is made up of 11 amino acids. The V end lost 3 bases, the J end lost 10 bases, and 6 bases lay between the germline ends. CDR3 protein: CASSLEGKLFF. The CDR3 DNA reads as TGTGCCAGCAGTTTGGAAGGAAAACTGTTTTTT. The whole variable domain, filled in from reference TRBV28 and TRBJ1-4, reads DVKVTQSSRYLVKRTGEKVFLECVQDMDHENMFWYRQDPGLGLRLIYFSYDVKMKEKGDIPEGYSVSREKKERFSLILESASTNQTSMYLCASSLEGKLFFGSGTQLSVL.

In its sample, this clonotype was seen many times. The rearrangement uses TRBV10-3 and TRBJ2-1; perhaps TRBD2 as D (5 bases). V lost 3 bases to trimming and J lost 0 bases, with 12 bases between them. CDR1 is ENHRY and CDR2 is SYGVKD in the germline V gene. This CDR3 has 16 amino acids. As DNA, the CDR3 is TGTGCCATCAGTGATGTAGCGCGAGACTCCTACAATGAGCAGTTCTTC. Amino acid sequence: CAISDVARDSYNEQFF.

The chain employs TRBV24-1 and TRBJ2-5; D is possibly TRBD2 (5 bases). The germline CDR1 and CDR2 sequences are KGHDR and SFDVKD. This CDR3 contains 15 residues. The V gene lost 4 bases and the J gene lost 5 bases, with 16 bases spanning the gap. DNA of the CDR3: TGTGCCACCAGTGACGGCCGGGGATGGGAGGAGACCCAGTACTTC. Encoded protein: CATSDGRGWEETQYF.

This clonotype was recorded at least ten times. The rearrangement joins TRBV5-5 to TRBJ2-1; maybe TRBD2 (6 bases). There are 15 residues in the CDR3. Trimming removed 0 bases from V and 8 bases from J, with 15 bases in between. Germline V gene data show CDR1 as SGHKS and CDR2 as YYEKEE (reference sequence). This CDR3 is CASSLVAGPPDEQFF. The DNA of the CDR3 is TGTGCCAGCAGCTTGGTCGCGGGACCCCCTGATGAGCAGTTCTTC. Full variable domain (missing parts from reference TRBV5-5 and TRBJ2-1): DAGVTQSPTHLIKTRGQQVTLRCSPISGHKSVSWYQQVLGQGPQFIFQYYEKEERGRGNFPDRFSARQFPNYSSELNVNALLLGDSALYLCASSLVAGPPDEQFFGPGTRLTVL.

V gene TRBV7-2 combines with J gene TRBJ2-3; D not resolved. This CDR3 contains 14 residues. V dropped 4 bases and J dropped 2 bases, with 10 bases sitting between them. CDR1 SGHTA and CDR2 FQGNSA come from the germline V gene. The CDR3 loop is CASSSKLTTDTQYF. CDR3 sequence (DNA): TGTGCCAGCAGCTCCAAACTCACCACAGATACGCAGTATTTT.

This clonotype was observed a handful of times. The V gene is TRBV27, the J gene TRBJ2-3, with 8 bases matching TRBD2. The CDR3 runs to 15 residues. The junction had 9 bases not matched to a gene; V was cut back by 4 bases and J by 6 bases. Germline V lookup: CDR1 MNHEY, CDR2 SMNVEV (reference sequence). CDR3 sequence: CASSSPTGGLDTQYF. The CDR3 bases are TGTGCCAGCAGTTCTCCAACGGGAGGGCTGGATACGCAGTATTTT.

The rearrangement uses TRBV20-1 and TRBJ2-5; 10 nucleotides line up with TRBD2. From germline, CDR1 is DFQATT and CDR2 SNEGSKA (reference sequence). Unmatched junction bases numbered 6, after V lost 2 bases and J lost 6 bases. This CDR3 has 14 amino acids. In nucleotides, the CDR3 is TGCAGTGCTAGACCAGCGGGAGGGTTACAGACCCAGTACTTC. Residues: CSARPAGGLQTQYF.

This clonotype was detected many times. V gene TRBV11-2 combines with J gene TRBJ2-7, with 7 bases aligning to TRBD1. The CDR3 spans 16 residues. Germline V gene lookup returns CDR1 SGHAT and CDR2 FQNNGV. The V gene end was trimmed by 0 bases and the J gene end by 5 bases; junction bases not matched to a gene: 10. In DNA form, the CDR3 reads TGTGCCAGCAGCTTAGAGCCAGGGGGTCCAACCCACGAGCAGTACTTC. As protein: CASSLEPGGPTHEQYF.

The chain has TRBV12-3 or TRBV12-4 and TRBJ2-2; D not resolved. The V gene lost 6 bases and the J gene lost 3 bases, with 17 bases spanning the gap. CDR3 length: 16 amino acids. CDR3 nucleotide sequence: TGTGCCAGCAGCGGCGCCAGACCCCGACACACCGGGGAGCTGTTTTTT. Amino acid sequence: CASSGARPRHTGELFF.

The chain carries TRBV5-4 and TRBJ2-5; the match to TRBD2 covers 7 bases. Germline V gives CDR1 SGHNT, CDR2 YYREEE (reference sequence). Unmatched junction bases numbered 7, after V lost 5 bases and J lost 3 bases. The CDR3 spans 14 residues. This chain's CDR3 is CASRLGTNKETQYF. CDR3 nucleotides: TGTGCCAGCAGACTCGGGACTAATAAAGAGACCCAGTACTTC.

This clonotype was observed a handful of times. This rearrangement joins TRBV6-5 to TRBJ2-1, with D hard to call. Germline V gene sequence: CDR1 MNHEY, CDR2 SVGAGI. V was trimmed by 1 base and J by 9 bases, leaving 13 bases between them. The CDR3 has 14 amino acids. Here the CDR3 DNA reads TGTGCCAGCAGTTACTTAGACGCTATAGGTGAGCAGTTCTTC. Translating it yields CASSYLDAIGEQFF.

This clonotype was recorded at least ten times. This sequence joins TRBV15 and TRBJ2-7, with D perhaps matching TRBD2 (6 bases). The CDR3 runs to 15 residues. With 0 bases removed from V and 6 bases from J, the gap between germline ends came to 15 bases. CDR1 and CDR2 (germline): LNHNV, YYDKDF (reference sequence). CDR3 in DNA: TGTGCCACCAGCAGAGATCTGCGGGACTCGCGCGAGCAGTACTTC. Amino acid sequence: CATSRDLRDSREQYF. Looking up the rest from reference TRBV15 and TRBJ2-7 gives the full variable domain: DAMVIQNPRYQVTQFGKPVTLSCSQTLNHNVMYWYQQKSSQAPKLLFHYYDKDFNNEADTPDNFQSRRPNTSFCFLDIRSPGLGDTAMYLCATSRDLRDSREQYFGPGTRLTVT.

The gene calls are TRBV28 and TRBJ2-2, with D possibly matching TRBD2 (5 bases). V shed 6 bases and J shed 3 bases, with 11 bases lying between them. The germline V gene has CDR1 MDHEN and CDR2 SYDVKM. CDR3 size: 14 residues. In DNA form, the CDR3 reads TGTGCCAGCAGGGGAGCTAGCCACACCGGGGAGCTGTTTTTT. Translating it yields CASRGASHTGELFF.

In its sample, this clonotype was seen a few times. This chain joins TRBV2 and TRBJ2-1, with no clear D. Germline-derived CDR1 and CDR2 are SNHLY and FYNNEI. Trimming removed 8 bases from V and 8 bases from J, with 10 bases in between. This CDR3 comprises 11 residues. The CDR3 DNA sequence: TGTGCCAGCCTTCTTGTGGATGAGCAGTTCTTC. Translating it yields CASLLVDEQFF.

CDR3 nucleotides: TGTGCCAGTAGTCCGTCAGGGCTGTCCTACAATGAGCAGTTCTTC. Translating it yields CASSPSGLSYNEQFF. The chain couples TRBV19 to TRBJ2-1, with D possibly TRBD1 on 5 matching bases. Trimming stripped 5 bases from V and 1 base from J, with 12 bases between. The CDR3 consists of 15 residues. The germline V gene encodes CDR1 LNHDA and CDR2 SQIVND (reference sequence).

J is TRBJ2-5 and V is TRBV15; 7 bases agree with TRBD2. The junction had 14 bases not matched to a gene; V was cut back by 5 bases and J by 5 bases. The CDR3 is 16 residues long. The germline V gene encodes CDR1 LNHNV and CDR2 YYDKDF (reference sequence). The CDR3, as DNA: TGTGCCACCAGCTTTTTGGGGGGGGAGGGCGAGGAGACCCAGTACTTC. It yields the protein CATSFLGGEGEETQYF. Full variable domain (rest looked up from reference TRBV15 and TRBJ2-5): DAMVIQNPRYQVTQFGKPVTLSCSQTLNHNVMYWYQQKSSQAPKLLFHYYDKDFNNEADTPDNFQSRRPNTSFCFLDIRSPGLGDTAMYLCATSFLGGEGEETQYFGPGTRLLVL.

The chain couples TRBV20-1 to TRBJ2-7; D gene uncertain. The germline V and J ends were trimmed by 3 bases and 2 bases, with 11 bases remaining between them. This CDR3 is built from 13 residues. Germline V gives CDR1 DFQATT, CDR2 SNEGSKA (reference sequence). CDR3 in amino acids: CSARVKGTYEQYF. CDR3 DNA: TGCAGTGCTAGGGTGAAGGGAACCTACGAGCAGTACTTC.

This clonotype occurred a few times. This chain links TRBV29-1 with TRBJ2-1; 7 bases are a match to TRBD2. Per the germline V gene, CDR1 is SQVTM and CDR2 is ANQGSEA. The trim removed 6 bases at V and 0 bases at J, leaving 5 bases unmatched. The CDR3 totals 14 residues. The DNA for the CDR3 is TGCAGCGTGAGCGGGATGAGCTCCTACAATGAGCAGTTCTTC. Protein sequence: CSVSGMSSYNEQFF.

The chain carries TRBV4-3 and TRBJ1-5; maybe TRBD1 (6 bases). V gave up 4 bases and J gave up 7 bases, with 17 bases separating them. The CDR3 covers 15 residues. Per germline, CDR1 LGHNA and CDR2 YSLEER. Here the CDR3 reads CASSLSGATGQPQHF. The CDR3 region has the DNA TGCGCCAGCAGCCTTAGTGGGGCTACAGGGCAGCCCCAGCATTTT.

This clonotype was seen more than once but under ten times. The V call is TRBV15, the J call TRBJ2-5; 7 bases agree with TRBD2. Germline V gene data show CDR1 as LNHNV and CDR2 as YYDKDF (reference sequence). The CDR3 is made up of 13 amino acids. Trimming at V came to 5 bases and at J to 5 bases, leaving 5 bases not matched to a gene. CDR3 in DNA: TGTGCCACCAGCCCCCGGGGGGAGGAGACCCAGTACTTC. Translating gives CATSPRGEETQYF.

This clonotype was observed a few times. The V call is TRBV5-4, the J call TRBJ2-1; no definite D call. The V end lost 3 bases, the J end lost 10 bases, and 14 bases lay between the germline ends. The germline V gene has CDR1 SGHNT and CDR2 YYREEE (reference sequence). This CDR3 region has 13 residues. The CDR3, as DNA: TGTGCCAGCAGCTCGTGGTGGGCAGAGGAGCAGTTCTTC. It translates to CASSSWWAEEQFF.

This clonotype was detected a few times. V gene TRBV10-3 combines with J gene TRBJ2-1, with 9 bases identical to TRBD1. J lost 7 bases, V lost 8 bases, and 12 bases had no gene match. The CDR3 has 15 residues. Per germline, CDR1 ENHRY and CDR2 SYGVKD. CDR3: CAIAAPDRGGNEQFF. The CDR3 nucleotides read TGTGCCATCGCCGCTCCCGACAGGGGGGGGAATGAGCAGTTCTTC.

The chain links TRBV5-1 to TRBJ1-1, with unresolved D. Between the trimmed V and J ends, which lost 0 bases and 6 bases, there was a span of 15 bases. The CDR3 has 15 amino acids. Germline-derived CDR1 and CDR2 are SGHRS and YFSETQ. CDR3 protein: CASSLGSFTVPEAFF. CDR3 in DNA: TGCGCCAGCAGCTTGGGTAGCTTTACGGTACCTGAAGCTTTCTTT.

V and J are TRBV19 and TRBJ2-2; the match to TRBD1 covers 7 bases. CDR1 is LNHDA and CDR2 is SQIVND in the germline V gene (reference sequence). The CDR3 sequence is 15 residues long. V was pared by 9 bases and J by 0 bases, with 7 bases of the junction left unmatched. CDR3 sequence reads: CASTKGTANTGELFF. CDR3 nucleotides: TGTGCCAGCACTAAGGGGACAGCGAACACCGGGGAGCTGTTTTTT.

The chain links TRBV3-1 to TRBJ2-5; D may correspond to TRBD1 or TRBD2 (7 bases each). CDR1 LGHDT and CDR2 YNNKEL come from the germline V gene (reference sequence). The ends were cut back, 4 bases at V and 10 bases at J, with 25 bases in the middle. The length of the CDR3 is 16 residues. This chain's CDR3 is CASSPYFGGGGGNQYF. The CDR3 nucleotides read TGTGCCAGCAGCCCCTACTTCGGAGGGGGCGGGGGTAACCAGTACTTC.